What follows are 12 T cell receptor beta chains derived from one specimen sequenced in a study of T cell responses to AZD1222 COVID-19 vaccine. Sequencing was performed with immunoSEQ multiplex PCR; in TCRdb, only in-frame clones are kept and a portion is missing. The profile shows tens of thousands of clones, about 91% of them singletons. This specimen consisted of peripheral blood, obtained on day 0 of AZD1222 vaccination. These receptor sequences come from an adult in good health.

The genes are TRBV6-2 or TRBV6-3 and TRBJ2-3; 7 nucleotides agree with TRBD1. The CDR3 has 17 residues. With V trimmed by 2 bases and J by 1 base, 9 bases remained unmatched. CDR1 MNHEY and CDR2 SVGEGT come from the germline V gene. CDR3 nucleotides: TGTGCCAGCAGTTACCAGACAGGGTGGGGACGCACAGATACGCAGTATTTT. Translating gives CASSYQTGWGRTDTQYF.

The chain combines TRBV5-6 with TRBJ1-1; no clear D gene. The CDR3 has 12 residues. The germline CDR1 and CDR2 sequences are SGHDT and YYEEEE. Trimming took off 2 bases at V and 6 bases at J, with 8 bases between the two ends. CDR3 sequence (DNA): TGTGCCAGCAGCTTTAGCTTATCTGAAGCTTTCTTT. Translated: CASSFSLSEAFF.

V gene TRBV5-1 combines with J gene TRBJ2-1, with TRBD2 matching over 7 bases. The CDR3 loop spans 17 amino acids. Looked up from germline, CDR1 is SGHRS and CDR2 is YFSETQ. V lost 0 bases, J lost 1 base, and 7 bases stayed unmatched. The CDR3 protein is CASSLGRGEGSYNEQFF. As DNA, the CDR3 is TGCGCCAGCAGCTTGGGAAGAGGGGAGGGTTCCTACAATGAGCAGTTCTTC.

The chain joins TRBV7-8 to TRBJ2-3; D is uncertain. Germline V lookup: CDR1 SGHVS, CDR2 FQNEAQ. V lost 5 bases to trimming and J lost 1 base, with 16 bases between them. This CDR3 comprises 16 residues. For the CDR3, the DNA is TGTGCCAGCAGCCAGACCCCGGGCTGGGGCACAGATACGCAGTATTTT. It codes for CASSQTPGWGTDTQYF.

This clone was seen more than once but under ten times. V and J are TRBV11-2 and TRBJ2-2, with D unresolved. V gave up 7 bases and J gave up 0 bases, with 9 bases separating them. The V gene's germline CDR1 is SGHAT and CDR2 FQNNGV. The CDR3 loop spans 14 amino acids. CDR3 nucleotides: TGTGCCAGCAACCTTTATTCGAACACCGGGGAGCTGTTTTTT. Protein: CASNLYSNTGELFF.

V gene TRBV6-5 combines with J gene TRBJ2-3; a possible D gene is TRBD2 (6 bases). Germline CDR1 reads MNHEY; CDR2 reads SVGAGI. The CDR3 length is 12 residues. V was clipped by 8 bases and J by 4 bases, with 10 bases between them. CDR3 loop: CASWRGSDTQYF. The DNA for the CDR3 is TGTGCCAGCTGGAGGGGCTCAGATACGCAGTATTTT.

This rearrangement joins TRBV27 to TRBJ2-3, with a possible D match to TRBD2 (6 bases). V gave up 4 bases and J gave up 3 bases, with 8 bases separating them. This CDR3 spans 13 amino acids. CDR1 MNHEY and CDR2 SMNVEV come from the germline V gene (reference sequence). CDR3 sequence (DNA): TGTGCCAGCAGTTGGCGGGAAACAGATACGCAGTATTTT. Protein product: CASSWRETDTQYF.

The chain joins TRBV2 to TRBJ1-5; tentative D call: TRBD1 (5 bases). CDR1 and CDR2 from the germline V gene are SNHLY and FYNNEI. The CDR3 length is 14 residues. Trimming removed 5 bases at V and 6 bases at J, with 14 bases between. This CDR3 is CASSRRGAGQPQHF. The DNA of the CDR3 is TGTGCCAGCAGTAGGAGAGGGGCCGGTCAGCCCCAGCATTTT.

The chain combines TRBV30 with TRBJ2-3, with D maybe TRBD1 (5 bases). V was cut by 3 bases and J by 0 bases, with 10 bases left in between. The CDR3 contains 14 residues. Germline assignment: CDR1 GTSNPN and CDR2 SVGIG (reference sequence). Here the CDR3 reads CAWRDTTSTDTQYF. Written as DNA, the CDR3 is TGTGCCTGGAGGGACACAACTAGCACAGATACGCAGTATTTT.

V is TRBV14 and J is TRBJ1-2, with a tentative D call TRBD1 (5 bases). The CDR3 totals 14 residues. V was pared by 4 bases and J by 2 bases, with 11 bases between. CDR1 and CDR2 from the germline V gene are SGHDN and FVKESK. Written as DNA, the CDR3 is TGTGCCAGCAGCCTCGGCCGGGACAACTATGGCTACACCTTC. Amino acid sequence: CASSLGRDNYGYTF.

The CDR3 region has the DNA TGCGCCAGCAGTTCAGGACAGGGTAGCCCCTACGAGCAGTACTTC. This sequence encodes CASSSGQGSPYEQYF. The V call is TRBV10-1, the J call TRBJ2-7, with 8 nucleotides matching TRBD1. The CDR3 is 15 residues long. CDR1 and CDR2 (germline): WNHNN, SYGVQD (reference sequence). With V trimmed by 5 bases and J by 2 bases, 8 bases remained unmatched.

The rearrangement joins TRBV10-1 to TRBJ2-7, with a possible D match to TRBD2 (6 bases). Germline V lookup: CDR1 WNHNN, CDR2 SYGVQD (reference sequence). The V and J ends lost 1 base and 4 bases respectively, with 14 bases between them. The CDR3 is made up of 15 amino acids. The CDR3 DNA follows: TGCGCCAGCAGTGAGTACAGCGGGTTAAGGTACGAGCAGTACTTC. Its translation: CASSEYSGLRYEQYF.